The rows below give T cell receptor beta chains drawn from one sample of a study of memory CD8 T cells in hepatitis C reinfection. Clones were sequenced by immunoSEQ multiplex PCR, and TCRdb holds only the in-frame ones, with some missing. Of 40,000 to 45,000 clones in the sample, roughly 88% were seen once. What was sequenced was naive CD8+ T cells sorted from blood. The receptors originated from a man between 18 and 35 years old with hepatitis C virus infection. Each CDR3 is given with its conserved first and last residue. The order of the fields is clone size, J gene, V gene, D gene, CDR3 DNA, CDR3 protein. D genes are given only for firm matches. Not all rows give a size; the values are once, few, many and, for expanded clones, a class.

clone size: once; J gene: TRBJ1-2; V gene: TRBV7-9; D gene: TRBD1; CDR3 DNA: TGTGCCAGCAGCTTAAGCATCGTAGGGGGCGACTATGGCTACACCTTC; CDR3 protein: CASSLSIVGGDYGYTF
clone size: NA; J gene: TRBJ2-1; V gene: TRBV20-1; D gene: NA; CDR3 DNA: TGCAGTGCTAATTCGGGGAACGAGCAGTTCTTC; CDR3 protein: CSANSGNEQFF
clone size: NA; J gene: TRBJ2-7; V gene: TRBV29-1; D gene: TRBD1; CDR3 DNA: TGCAGCGTGGCCGGCGAGGGACAGGTTTTCTCCTACGAGCAGTACTTC; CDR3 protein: CSVAGEGQVFSYEQYF
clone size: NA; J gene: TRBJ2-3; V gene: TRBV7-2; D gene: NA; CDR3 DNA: TGTGCCAGCAGCTTAGCAGTAGGAGGGCCGAGCACAGATACGCAGTATTTT; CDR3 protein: CASSLAVGGPSTDTQYF
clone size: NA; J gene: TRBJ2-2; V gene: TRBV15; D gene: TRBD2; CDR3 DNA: TGTGCCACCAGCCCCTGGGGACTAGCGGGATCTGGGGAGCTGTTTTTT; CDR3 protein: CATSPWGLAGSGELFF
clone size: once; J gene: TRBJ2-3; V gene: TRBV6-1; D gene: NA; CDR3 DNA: TGTGCCAGCAGCCCAGGACAAAATACGCAGTATTTT; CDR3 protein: CASSPGQNTQYF
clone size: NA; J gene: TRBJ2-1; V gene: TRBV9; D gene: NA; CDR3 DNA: TGTGCCAGCAGCGACGGAGGGGACGGCAATGAGCAGTTCTTC; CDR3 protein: CASSDGGDGNEQFF
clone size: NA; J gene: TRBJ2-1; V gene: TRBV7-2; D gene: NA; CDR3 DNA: TGTGCCAGCAGCTTGGAGGGAGTGGCCCCCTACAATGAGCAGTTCTTC; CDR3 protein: CASSLEGVAPYNEQFF
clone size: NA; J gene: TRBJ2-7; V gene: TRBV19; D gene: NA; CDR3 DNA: TGTGCCAGTAGTATATGGGCAGGGGAATCCTACGAGCAGTACTTC; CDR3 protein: CASSIWAGESYEQYF
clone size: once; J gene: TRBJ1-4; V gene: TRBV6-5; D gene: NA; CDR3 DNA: TGTGCCAGCAGGAGGACAGTGGATTATGAAAAACTGTTTTTT; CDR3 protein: CASRRTVDYEKLFF
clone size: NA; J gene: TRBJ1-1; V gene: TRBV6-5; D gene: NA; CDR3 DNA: TGTGCCACCGAAGGGGGAACTGAAGCTTTCTTT; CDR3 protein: CATEGGTEAFF
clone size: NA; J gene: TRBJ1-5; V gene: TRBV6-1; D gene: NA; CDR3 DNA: TGTGCCAGCAGTGACCCCCTTGACAGTTATAGCAATCAGCCCCAGCATTTT; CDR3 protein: CASSDPLDSYSNQPQHF
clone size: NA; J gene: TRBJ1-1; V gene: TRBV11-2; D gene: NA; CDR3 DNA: TGTGCCAGCAGCTTTCATGCGGGCCACACTGAAGCTTTCTTT; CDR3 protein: CASSFHAGHTEAFF
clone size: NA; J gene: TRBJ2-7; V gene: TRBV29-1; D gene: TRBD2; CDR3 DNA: TGCAGCGTCGGGGGGGGGTTTGAGGGAGCTTCATACGAGCAGTACTTC; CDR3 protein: CSVGGGFEGASYEQYF
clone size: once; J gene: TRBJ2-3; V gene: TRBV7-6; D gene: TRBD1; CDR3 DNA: TGTGCCAGCAGCTTAGCTACAGGGGAGTATACGCAGTATTTT; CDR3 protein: CASSLATGEYTQYF
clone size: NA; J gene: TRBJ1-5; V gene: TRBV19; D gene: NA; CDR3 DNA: TGTGCCAGTACAAGCTGGAGCTATAGCAATCAGCCCCAGCATTTT; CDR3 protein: CASTSWSYSNQPQHF